There are a few counts of the clone carrying this T cell receptor (beta chain). Its target is unknown. This record comes from a study of cytotoxic CD8 clonotypes in ibrutinib-treated CLL. The overall study: Overall, 25 or so responses were partial and 2 complete; following median approximately 65 months, approximately 15 patients stayed remitted and about 12 progressed.

This CDR3 region has 15 residues. Germline V gene sequence: CDR1 MNHEY, CDR2 SVGAGI. Unmatched junction bases numbered 6, after V lost 6 bases and J lost 3 bases. Study-wide points: Exceeding age-matched healthy donors, baseline clonality also tracked the counts of circulating CD8+ T cells. Sustained-remission and progressing patients' sampling times differed.

Assay used: immunoSEQ multiplex PCR; TCRdb lists only in-frame clones, some missing. Of 200,000 or so clones in the sample, 65% to 80% are singletons; the top ten hold about 6.2%. The chain carries TRBV6-5 and TRBJ1-5; 9 bases fit TRBD1. This receptor was identified in a human donor with chronic lymphocytic leukemia. The sample was PBMCs, taken after 12 months of ibrutinib treatment. Here the CDR3 DNA reads TGTGCCAGCAGAGCGGACAGGGGTGACAATCAGCCCCAGCATTTT. This encodes CASRADRGDNQPQHF.